The rows below give T cell receptor beta chains drawn from one sample of a study of T cell responses to AZD1222 COVID-19 vaccine. Generated by immunoSEQ multiplex PCR, the TCRdb table keeps only in-frame clones and is missing some. The sample carries some 150,000 clones, about 92% recorded once. The sequencing used peripheral blood, collected on day 0 of AZD1222 vaccination. The receptors here all came from an adult in good health. CDR3s include the opening cysteine and the closing phenylalanine or tryptophan. Fields, in order: V gene, J gene, clone size, D gene, CDR3 protein, CDR3 DNA. D genes are given only for firm matches. Clone size appears in some rows only: once, few, many, or a class for an expanded clone.

>TRBV7-2|TRBJ1-4|.|.
CASSLSTDNEKLFF
TGTGCCAGCAGCCTCAGCACCGACAATGAAAAACTGTTTTTT
>TRBV6-5|TRBJ1-4|.|.
CASSLSGGAGEKLFF
TGTGCCAGCAGTCTCTCTGGGGGGGCAGGTGAAAAACTGTTTTTT
>TRBV7-9|TRBJ1-1|.|.
CASSSRVLAFF
TGTGCCAGCAGCTCCAGGGTGTTAGCTTTCTTT
>TRBV6-5|TRBJ1-3|.|.
CASGPPGARRDTIYF
TGTGCCAGCGGGCCCCCGGGGGCTCGGAGGGACACCATATATTTT
>TRBV29-1|TRBJ2-1|.|TRBD1
CSAPASGGYNEQFF
TGCAGCGCTCCAGCCTCAGGGGGTTACAATGAGCAGTTCTTC
>TRBV27|TRBJ1-1|.|TRBD1
CASSKSGQRVEAFF
TGTGCCAGCAGTAAATCGGGACAGCGTGTTGAAGCTTTCTTT
>TRBV14|TRBJ1-1|.|TRBD1
CASSDLTGVYTEAFF
TGTGCCAGCAGCGACCTAACAGGGGTTTACACTGAAGCTTTCTTT
>TRBV9|TRBJ1-3|.|TRBD1
CASSPGTGGNTIYF
TGTGCCAGCAGCCCCGGGACAGGGGGAAACACCATATATTTT
>TRBV6-5|TRBJ2-2|once|TRBD1
CASSLDRGLTGELFF
TGTGCCAGCAGTTTGGACAGGGGGCTGACCGGGGAGCTGTTTTTT
>TRBV7-8|TRBJ2-7|.|.
CASSPTGLRPFTYEQYF
TGTGCCAGCAGTCCGACAGGCTTGCGTCCTTTCACCTACGAGCAGTACTTC
>TRBV9|TRBJ1-5|.|.
CASSVGDYNQPQHF
TGTGCCAGCAGCGTAGGAGACTACAATCAGCCCCAGCATTTT
>TRBV6-5|TRBJ1-1|.|TRBD1
CASRYHRGLVTEAFF
TGTGCCAGCAGGTACCACAGGGGCCTGGTCACTGAAGCTTTCTTT
>TRBV10-2|TRBJ2-1|.|TRBD2
CASSVDGSRTSGKYEQFF
TGCGCCAGCAGTGTAGACGGGTCCCGGACTAGCGGGAAATATGAGCAGTTCTTC
>TRBV11-1|TRBJ2-7|.|TRBD2
CASSLMAGEYEQYF
TGTGCCAGCAGCTTAATGGCGGGAGAGTACGAGCAGTACTTC
>TRBV27|TRBJ2-1|.|TRBD2
CASSLYAGEKDNEQFF
TGTGCCAGCAGTTTATACGCGGGAGAGAAAGACAATGAGCAGTTCTTC
>TRBV7-3|TRBJ2-1|.|.
CASSLGSRPGREQFF
TGTGCCAGCAGCTTAGGATCCAGGCCTGGGCGTGAGCAGTTCTTC
>TRBV7-2|TRBJ1-5|once|.
CASSRGGRNQPQHF
TGTGCCAGCAGCCGTGGTGGGAGGAATCAGCCCCAGCATTTT
>TRBV6-4|TRBJ1-1|.|.
CASSARENTEAFF
TGTGCCAGCAGTGCCCGCGAGAACACTGAAGCTTTCTTT
>TRBV7-2|TRBJ2-7|.|.
CASSRHYQQTYEQYF
TGTGCCAGCAGCCGCCATTACCAACAGACCTACGAGCAGTACTTC
>TRBV30|TRBJ1-5|.|.
CAWSVPNQPQHF
TGTGCCTGGAGTGTCCCCAATCAGCCCCAGCATTTT
>TRBV7-2|TRBJ1-1|once|.
CASSLRDGNTEAFF
TGTGCCAGCAGCTTGAGGGACGGGAACACTGAAGCTTTCTTT
>TRBV6-5|TRBJ2-7|.|.
CASSYLTGQTYEQYF
TGTGCCAGCAGTTATTTAACAGGCCAGACCTACGAGCAGTACTTC
>TRBV19|TRBJ1-5|.|.
CASSIGDGRSNQPQHF
TGTGCCAGTAGTATAGGAGACGGGAGGAGCAATCAGCCCCAGCATTTT
>TRBV7-2|TRBJ2-7|.|.
CASSPSYEQYF
TGTGCCAGCAGCCCGTCGTACGAGCAGTACTTC
>TRBV27|TRBJ1-1|.|.
CASSLRGAEAFF
TGTGCCAGCAGTTTAAGGGGCGCTGAAGCTTTCTTT
>TRBV19|TRBJ1-2|once|.
CASRNKRSRSFNYGYTF
TGTGCCAGTAGAAATAAGAGGTCCAGATCATTCAACTATGGCTACACCTTC
>TRBV7-2|TRBJ2-2|.|.
CASSLGSGELFF
TGTGCCAGCAGCCTGGGGTCCGGGGAGCTGTTTTTT
>TRBV25-1|TRBJ2-3|.|.
CASSELGSNTDTQYF
TGTGCCAGCAGTGAATTGGGCAGTAACACAGATACGCAGTATTTT
>TRBV18|TRBJ1-6|.|.
CASSPGVDSPLHF
TGTGCCAGCTCACCAGGGGTAGATTCACCCCTCCACTTT
>TRBV6-4|TRBJ2-3|once|TRBD2
CASSSSSGGTDTQYF
TGTGCCAGCAGTTCCTCTAGCGGGGGGACAGATACGCAGTATTTT
>TRBV28|TRBJ1-5|.|.
CASSTPGPNQPQHF
TGTGCCAGCAGTACTCCAGGACCCAATCAGCCCCAGCATTTT
>TRBV29-1|TRBJ1-2|.|.
CRSGGGIGGYTF
TGCAGAAGCGGTGGGGGTATCGGAGGCTACACCTTC
>TRBV27|TRBJ1-2|.|TRBD1
CASKNPGQGGMNTF
TGTGCCAGCAAAAATCCGGGACAGGGCGGGATGAACACCTTC
>TRBV12-3/TRBV12-4|TRBJ2-1|.|.
CASSPRDQGQFF
TGTGCCAGCAGTCCCCGGGATCAAGGGCAGTTCTTC
>TRBV12-5|TRBJ1-1|.|TRBD1
CASRGTGALNTEAFF
TGTGCTAGTCGGGGGACAGGGGCCCTGAACACTGAAGCTTTCTTT
>TRBV7-8|TRBJ1-6|.|.
CASSLADSPLHF
TGTGCCAGCAGCTTAGCAGATTCACCCCTCCACTTT
>TRBV5-1|TRBJ1-2|.|TRBD1
CASSRTGDGYTF
TGCGCCAGCAGCCGGACAGGGGACGGCTACACCTTC
>TRBV4-1|TRBJ2-1|.|TRBD1
CASSRGDSDYNEQFF
TGCGCCAGCAGCCGAGGGGACAGCGATTACAATGAGCAGTTCTTC
>TRBV5-1|TRBJ1-2|.|.
CASSFSGVNYGYTF
TGCGCCAGCAGCTTTTCAGGGGTTAACTATGGCTACACCTTC
>TRBV21-1|TRBJ1-5|.|.
CASSNWSQPQHF
TGTGCCAGCAGCAATTGGAGTCAGCCCCAGCATTTT
>TRBV11-2|TRBJ1-6|.|.
CASSWANSPLHF
TGTGCCAGCAGCTGGGCGAATTCACCCCTCCACTTT
>TRBV11-3|TRBJ1-1|.|.
CASSLERIPRGETEAFF
TGTGCCAGCAGCTTAGAAAGGATACCTCGGGGCGAGACTGAAGCTTTCTTT
>TRBV2|TRBJ1-5|.|.
CASSPRVGQPQHF
TGTGCCAGCAGTCCCAGGGTAGGGCAGCCCCAGCATTTT
>TRBV2|TRBJ2-3|.|TRBD2
CACRSGTSGEKSTDTQYF
TGTGCCTGTCGTTCCGGGACTAGCGGGGAGAAAAGCACAGATACGCAGTATTTT
>TRBV6-5|TRBJ1-2|.|.
CASRMGGARGYGYTF
TGTGCCAGCAGAATGGGGGGGGCGCGTGGGTATGGCTACACCTTC
>TRBV11-3|TRBJ2-7|.|TRBD2
CASSSGLAGLQYF
TGTGCCAGCAGCTCGGGACTAGCGGGGCTTCAGTACTTC
>TRBV6-5|TRBJ1-3|.|.
CASSYKGSNTIYF
TGTGCCAGCAGTTACAAAGGATCGAACACCATATATTTT
>TRBV5-1|TRBJ1-2|.|TRBD1
CASSQTTGVDGYTF
TGCGCCAGCAGCCAAACCACAGGGGTCGATGGCTACACCTTC
>TRBV15|TRBJ2-7|.|.
CATSRDRQRPSYEQYF
TGTGCCACCAGCAGAGATCGACAGAGACCGAGCTACGAGCAGTACTTC
>TRBV6-5|TRBJ2-7|.|TRBD1
CASSSPGQGTEQYF
TGTGCCAGCAGTTCGCCGGGACAGGGGACCGAGCAGTACTTC
>TRBV7-6|TRBJ2-3|few|.
CASSSIGTKGSADTQYF
TGTGCCAGCAGCTCGATAGGGACAAAGGGGAGCGCAGATACGCAGTATTTT
>TRBV5-4|TRBJ2-5|.|.
CASSLDGVETQYF
TGTGCCAGCAGCTTGGACGGGGTAGAGACTCAGTACTTC
>TRBV14|TRBJ2-3|.|.
CASSQDNTQYF
TGTGCCAGCAGCCAAGATAATACGCAGTATTTT